These 9 T cell receptor beta chains share one sample of origin, sequenced in a study of T cells after yellow fever vaccination. TCRdb re-called the 5' RACE reads through MiXCR, storing one row per CDR3 protein. Of 110,000 to 150,000 distinct CDR3 sequences in the sample, about 6.2% were seen once. The sample consisted of CD4+ T cells sorted from PBMCs, taken 10 days after the yellow fever booster vaccination. The receptors were sampled from a man younger than 45 who received the YFV17D yellow fever vaccine.

This clonotype has a count of ten or more. V gene TRBV20-1 combines with J gene TRBJ2-5; unclear D gene. With 1 base removed from V and 4 bases from J, the gap between germline ends came to 4 bases. The germline gives CDR1 DFQATT, CDR2 SNEGSKA (reference sequence). This CDR3 comprises 11 residues. The CDR3 DNA follows: TGCAGTGCTAGAGGCGGAGAGACCCAGTACTTC. This sequence encodes CSARGGETQYF.

Ten or more counts support this clonotype. V is TRBV29-1 and J is TRBJ2-7; D is possibly TRBD1 (6 bases). Germline assignment: CDR1 SQVTM and CDR2 ANQGSEA. The CDR3 is made up of 13 amino acids. Trimming cost V 6 bases and J 5 bases, with 17 bases left between them. CDR3 bases: TGCAGCGTGGTACATATAACAGGGAACGAGCAGTACTTC. Encoded protein: CSVVHITGNEQYF.

This clonotype has more than one count but fewer than ten. The rearrangement uses TRBV20-1 and TRBJ2-3, with 7 bases lining up with TRBD2. Per germline, CDR1 DFQATT and CDR2 SNEGSKA (reference sequence). J was trimmed by 5 bases and V by 6 bases; bases with no gene match: 14. The CDR3 has 15 residues. CDR3 sequence (DNA): TGCAGTGCCAAATCCGTAGAGGGGAGGGGAGATACGCAGTATTTT. Protein: CSAKSVEGRGDTQYF.

At least ten counts were recorded for this clonotype. The V call is TRBV11-3, the J call TRBJ2-7, with D possibly being TRBD1 (5 bases). Trimming pared 1 base from V and 5 bases from J, leaving 12 bases between. From germline, CDR1 is SGHNT and CDR2 YENEEA. This CDR3 has 14 amino acids. CDR3 residues: CASSLGGQGDEQYF. The CDR3, as DNA: TGTGCCAGCAGCTTAGGTGGGCAGGGCGACGAGCAGTACTTC.

This clonotype has at least ten counts. The rearrangement uses TRBV12-3 or TRBV12-4 and TRBJ2-5, with D perhaps assigned TRBD1 or TRBD2 (5 bases each). The CDR3 runs to 16 residues. The V and J ends lost 0 bases and 2 bases respectively, with 13 bases between them. CDR3 nucleotide sequence: TGTGCCAGCAGTTTAGCGGGACGGAGCGCACAAGAGACCCAGTACTTC. Translation gives CASSLAGRSAQETQYF.

This clonotype was seen ten or more times. V and J are TRBV4-3 and TRBJ2-2, with unresolved D. The CDR3 contains 16 residues. CDR1 LGHNA and CDR2 YSLEER come from the germline V gene. V gave up 0 bases and J gave up 6 bases, with 14 bases separating them. For the CDR3, the DNA is TGCGCCAGCAGCCAAGACCCCGGAGTCAACGCCGGGGAGCTGTTTTTT. This encodes CASSQDPGVNAGELFF.

This clonotype was recorded many times. This chain connects TRBV7-2 to TRBJ2-7; 9 nucleotides line up with TRBD1. The CDR3 length is 14 residues. V trimming: 6 bases; J trimming: 0 bases; junction bases outside the gene matches: 3. Looked up from germline, CDR1 is SGHTA and CDR2 is FQGNSA. CDR3 protein: CASRTGQGSYEQYF. Here the CDR3 DNA reads TGTGCCAGCAGGACGGGACAGGGCTCCTACGAGCAGTACTTC.

This clonotype was seen ten or more times. This chain connects TRBV9 to TRBJ1-6, with TRBD1 as a possible D gene (6 bases). Per germline, CDR1 SGDLS and CDR2 YYNGEE. This CDR3 is 14 amino acids long. Trimming took 4 bases from V and 6 from J, leaving 11 bases between them. CDR3 coding DNA: TGTGCCAGCAGCCAAGAAGGGGGTAATTCACCCCTCCACTTT. Translated, it gives CASSQEGGNSPLHF.

The chain joins TRBV27 to TRBJ2-7, with TRBD2 matching 8 bases. V shed 6 bases, J shed 7 bases, and the junction held 11 bases outside the gene matches. The CDR3 loop spans 14 amino acids. Germline loops: CDR1 MNHEY, CDR2 SMNVEV (reference sequence). This CDR3 is CASRTLAALGEQYF. The CDR3 nucleotides are TGTGCCAGCAGGACACTAGCGGCCTTGGGGGAGCAGTACTTC.